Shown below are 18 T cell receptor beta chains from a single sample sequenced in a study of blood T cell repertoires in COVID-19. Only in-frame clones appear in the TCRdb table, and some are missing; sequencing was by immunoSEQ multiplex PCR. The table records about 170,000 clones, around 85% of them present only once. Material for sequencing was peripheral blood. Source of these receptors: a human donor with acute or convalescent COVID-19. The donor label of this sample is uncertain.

The CDR3 protein is CASPSYGGNTIYF. CDR3 in DNA: TGTGCCTCACCTAGCTACGGAGGAAACACCATATATTTT. The gene calls are TRBV30 and TRBJ1-3; D is ambiguous. CDR1 and CDR2 (germline): GTSNPN, SVGIG (reference sequence). CDR3 length: 13 residues. V dropped 7 bases and J dropped 4 bases, with 14 bases sitting between them.

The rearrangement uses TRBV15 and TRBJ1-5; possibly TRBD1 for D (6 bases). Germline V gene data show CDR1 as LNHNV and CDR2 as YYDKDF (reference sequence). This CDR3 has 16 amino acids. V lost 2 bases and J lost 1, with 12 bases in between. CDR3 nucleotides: TGTGCCACCAGCAGACAACAGGGACGGAGCAATCAGCCCCAGCATTTT. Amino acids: CATSRQQGRSNQPQHF.

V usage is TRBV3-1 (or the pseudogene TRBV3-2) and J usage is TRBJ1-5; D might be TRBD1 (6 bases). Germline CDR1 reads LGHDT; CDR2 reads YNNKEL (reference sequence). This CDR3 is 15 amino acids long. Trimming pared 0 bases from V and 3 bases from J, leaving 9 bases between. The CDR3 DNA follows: TGTGCCAGCAGCCAAGATGGACAGCCCAATCAGCCCCAGCATTTT. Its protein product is CASSQDGQPNQPQHF.

CDR3 loop: CASRPRQSLNTEAFF. In DNA form, the CDR3 reads TGTGCCAGCAGACCTAGACAGTCCCTGAACACTGAAGCTTTCTTT. V is TRBV25-1 and J is TRBJ1-1, with D maybe TRBD1 (5 bases). V was pared by 6 bases and J by 0 bases, with 14 bases between. The CDR3 is made up of 15 amino acids. Germline V CDR1 and CDR2: MGHDK, SYGVNS.

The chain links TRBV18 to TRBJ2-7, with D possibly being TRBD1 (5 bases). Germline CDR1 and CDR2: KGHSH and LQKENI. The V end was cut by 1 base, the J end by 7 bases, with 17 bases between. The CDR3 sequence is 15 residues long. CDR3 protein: CASSPLQGSSNEQYF. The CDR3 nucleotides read TGTGCCAGCTCACCACTCCAGGGCTCATCGAATGAGCAGTACTTC.

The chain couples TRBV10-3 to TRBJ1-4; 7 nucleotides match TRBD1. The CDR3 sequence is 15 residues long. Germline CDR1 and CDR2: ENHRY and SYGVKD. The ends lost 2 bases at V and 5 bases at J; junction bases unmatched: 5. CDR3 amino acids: CAISERLTGNEKLFF. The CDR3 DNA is TGTGCCATCAGTGAGAGGTTGACAGGGAATGAAAAACTGTTTTTT.

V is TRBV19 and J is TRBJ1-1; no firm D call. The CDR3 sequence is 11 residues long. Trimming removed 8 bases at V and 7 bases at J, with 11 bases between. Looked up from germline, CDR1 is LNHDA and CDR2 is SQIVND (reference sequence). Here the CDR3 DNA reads TGTGCCAGTGCCGAGAGCCGTGAAGCTTTCTTT. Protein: CASAESREAFF.

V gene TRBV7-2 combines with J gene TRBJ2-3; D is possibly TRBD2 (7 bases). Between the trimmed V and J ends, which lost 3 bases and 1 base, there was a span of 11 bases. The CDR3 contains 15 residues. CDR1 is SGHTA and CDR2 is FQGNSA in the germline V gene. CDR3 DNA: TGTGCCAGCAGCTTCGGGGGGCGGGGCACAGATACGCAGTATTTT. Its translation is CASSFGGRGTDTQYF.

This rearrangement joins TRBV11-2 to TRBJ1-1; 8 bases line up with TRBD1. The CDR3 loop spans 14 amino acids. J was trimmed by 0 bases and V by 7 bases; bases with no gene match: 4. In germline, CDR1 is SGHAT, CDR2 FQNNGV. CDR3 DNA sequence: TGTGCCAGCAAGCGGGACAGGATGAACACTGAAGCTTTCTTT. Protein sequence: CASKRDRMNTEAFF. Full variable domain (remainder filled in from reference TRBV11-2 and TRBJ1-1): EAGVAQSPRYKIIEKRQSVAFWCNPISGHATLYWYQQILGQGPKLLIQFQNNGVVDDSQLPKDRFSAERLKGVDSTLKIQPAKLEDSAVYLCASKRDRMNTEAFFGQGTRLTVV.

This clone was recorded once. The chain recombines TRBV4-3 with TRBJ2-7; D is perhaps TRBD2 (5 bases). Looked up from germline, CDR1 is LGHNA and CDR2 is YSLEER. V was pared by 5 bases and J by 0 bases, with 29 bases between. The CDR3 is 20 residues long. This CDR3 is CASSYRTKGASSSPSYEQYF. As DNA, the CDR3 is TGCGCCAGCAGCTACCGCACGAAGGGAGCATCAAGTTCCCCCTCCTACGAGCAGTACTTC.

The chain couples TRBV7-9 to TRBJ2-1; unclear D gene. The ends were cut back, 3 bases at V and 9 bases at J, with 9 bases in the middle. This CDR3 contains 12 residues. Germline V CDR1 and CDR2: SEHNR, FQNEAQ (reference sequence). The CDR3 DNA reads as TGTGCCAGCAGCTTCGGTACTGGTGAGCAGTTCTTC. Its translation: CASSFGTGEQFF.

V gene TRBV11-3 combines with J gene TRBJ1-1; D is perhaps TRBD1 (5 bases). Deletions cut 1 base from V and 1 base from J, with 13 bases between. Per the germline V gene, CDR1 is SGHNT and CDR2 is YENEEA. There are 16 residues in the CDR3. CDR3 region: CASSLARPGGNTEAFF. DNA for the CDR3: TGTGCCAGCAGCTTAGCACGGCCGGGGGGGAACACTGAAGCTTTCTTT.

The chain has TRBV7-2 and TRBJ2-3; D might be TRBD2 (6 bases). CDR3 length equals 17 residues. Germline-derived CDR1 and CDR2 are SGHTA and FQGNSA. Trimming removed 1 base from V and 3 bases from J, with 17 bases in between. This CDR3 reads CASSLVSGGGVTDTQYF. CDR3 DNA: TGTGCCAGCAGCTTAGTATCCGGCGGCGGGGTAACAGATACGCAGTATTTT.

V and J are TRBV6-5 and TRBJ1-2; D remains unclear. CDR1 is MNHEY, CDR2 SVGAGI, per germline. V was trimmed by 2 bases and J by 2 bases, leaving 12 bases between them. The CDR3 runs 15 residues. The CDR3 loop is CASSYRAGLNYGYTF. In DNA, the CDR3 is TGTGCCAGCAGTTACCGTGCGGGTCTGAACTATGGCTACACCTTC.

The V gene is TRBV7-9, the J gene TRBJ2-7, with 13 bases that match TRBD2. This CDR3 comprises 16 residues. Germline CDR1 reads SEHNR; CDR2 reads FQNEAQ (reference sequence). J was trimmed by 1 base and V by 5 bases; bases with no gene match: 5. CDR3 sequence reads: CASSRTSGGQSYEQYF. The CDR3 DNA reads TGTGCCAGCAGCAGGACTAGCGGGGGTCAATCCTACGAGCAGTACTTC.

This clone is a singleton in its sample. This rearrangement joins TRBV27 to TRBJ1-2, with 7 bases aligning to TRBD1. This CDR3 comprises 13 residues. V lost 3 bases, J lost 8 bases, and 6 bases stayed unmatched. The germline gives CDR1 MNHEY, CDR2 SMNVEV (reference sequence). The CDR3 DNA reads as TGTGCCAGCAGTTTTTCCCGGGACAGCGGCTACACCTTC. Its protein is CASSFSRDSGYTF.

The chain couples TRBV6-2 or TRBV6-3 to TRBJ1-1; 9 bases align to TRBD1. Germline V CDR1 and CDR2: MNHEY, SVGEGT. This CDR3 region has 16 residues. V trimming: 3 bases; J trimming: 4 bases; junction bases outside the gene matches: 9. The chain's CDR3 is CASSYPGQGLGTEAFF. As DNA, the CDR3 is TGTGCCAGCAGTTATCCGGGACAGGGTCTCGGCACTGAAGCTTTCTTT.

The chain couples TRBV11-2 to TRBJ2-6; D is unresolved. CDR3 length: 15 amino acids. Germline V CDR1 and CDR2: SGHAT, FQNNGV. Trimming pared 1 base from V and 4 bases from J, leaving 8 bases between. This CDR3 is CASSLVYSGANVLTF. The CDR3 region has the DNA TGTGCCAGCAGCTTAGTATATTCCGGGGCCAACGTCCTGACTTTC.